This T cell receptor beta chain was observed in a study of human T cells and chemical hapten exposure (dated by TCRdb to about 2021). In terms of the full investigation: For sensitization, 2% DPC in acetone was applied to a roughly 2 cm by roughly 2 cm area of upper inner arm skin. Libraries were pooled for sequencing, and variation in per-sample TCR yields was attributed mainly to small differences in library volumes within the pool. Blood samples were taken from patients before sensitization (week 0) and then at 2, 6 and about 24 weeks after DPC sensitization. Roughly 30 alopecia patients provided blood for TCR sequencing at one to four time points (pre-sensitization, 2, 6 and 24 weeks). Peripheral blood TCR repertoire changes were tracked in vivo in alopecia patients during primary and secondary sensitization to the hapten diphenylcyclopropenone (DPC). Weekly therapeutic DPC doses were additionally applied to the scalp of patients throughout the approximately 25-week study period. Alopecia areata with under or over 50% scalp involvement, alopecia totalis and alopecia universalis were represented in the patient cohort, which was mostly female. Patch tests used Finn chambers with 0.01% DPC on the upper back, scored after 6 days by International Contact Dermatitis Research Group standards.

The method behind the library was RACE. These reads were obtained on a NextSeq 500. During library preparation, unique molecular identifiers were attached to individual cDNA molecules so that TCRs could be counted in a quantitative, reproducible way. Each blood RNA sample was used to sequence both TCR alpha and TCR beta chains. Per the source publication's procedure: Samples had a median of 95,638 TCRs, with a range from roughly 23,224 to 700,000. The Decombinator software suite was used to annotate the V, J and CDR3 of the TCR reads. To make PS versus PT1 abundance plots, every sample was subsampled to the same number of TCRs (28,000). TCRs were defined as expanded if absent before sensitization and observed at least eight times at the 2-week time point. The public reads were reanalyzed by TCRdb: fastp trimming at Q25, MiXCR alignment, in-frame beta chains only. Entries are consolidated by CDR3 protein sequence, retaining the most common genes and DNA. The V and J calls were determined by TCRdb, not by the authors. This sample has 90,000 or so distinct CDR3 sequences in its table, and roughly a tenth of those were observed once. Together, the top ten hold roughly 2.4% of the sample.

The CDR3, cysteine through phenylalanine, is 15 amino acids long. Only the CDR3 part of the read is kept: 45 bases, read in frame from the first base. The germline V end is reduced by 5 bases and the J end by 5 bases; junction bases left unmatched: 6. Looking up the germline V gene yields CDR1 SGHVS and CDR2 FNYEAQ. Beyond this particular receptor, the publication reports: Patch test score correlated positively with the number of PT1 expanded TCRs, reaching significance at thresholds 8, 16 and 32 but not at 4. Repeated subsampling changed both the strength of the expansion versus patch-test correlation and the threshold at which the correlation became significant. The number of TCRs above 1 in 1000 frequency did not change with DPC sensitization; there was no evidence of global repertoire structure alterations. Expanded TCRs formed significantly more large CDR3 similarity clusters than pre-sensitization or healthy control sets, consistent with antigen-driven responses. All patients had alopecia, a presumed autoimmune disease, so their immune response might differ from that of healthy individuals.

Comment on this clonotype: No antigen is known for it. No much larger clone exists at a distance of one base, and base qualities are not known.

The intended sense of this specimen's time point label: patch test 1, 2 weeks after DPC sensitization. Taken with the paper, the label for treatment or condition translates to: therapeutic diphenylcyclopropenone sensitization with weekly scalp DPC. Blood at each patch-test visit was drawn before the patch test was applied. Patients were eligible if aged 18 to 70, diagnosed with alopecia and judged suitable for DPC therapy, and pregnant patients were excluded. Total RNA was extracted from unfractionated whole blood that had been collected in Tempus Blood RNA tubes. The chain is made from TRBV7-6 and TRBJ1-6, and 7 junction bases match TRBD1. Sequences were derived from whole blood, sampled in connection with sensitization to the hapten diphenylcyclopropenone (DPC). This sequence was found in a man in his forties with alopecia areata. Some clones in this sample may be carry-over from other donors' samples. Here is the DNA: TGTGCCAGCAGCCAACAGGGGAGGGATAATTCACCCCTCCACTTT. Its protein product is CASSQQGRDNSPLHF.